In its sample, the clone carrying this T cell receptor beta chain was seen once. This entry belongs to a study of cytomegalovirus exposure and HLA in healthy donors. Study as a whole: Roughly 80 million unique TCRs from HLA-typed donors made up an early data release.

The CDR3 is 17 residues long. Germline V gene lookup returns CDR1 SGDLS and CDR2 YYNGEE. V was clipped by 0 bases and J by 4 bases; unmatched bases: 12. The PCR had 60 Vbeta and 13 Jbeta primers. Only in-frame clones appear in the TCRdb table, and some are missing; sequencing was by immunoSEQ multiplex PCR. The table records 100,000 to 150,000 clones, roughly 74% of them present only once. This clonotype was sampled from a man aged 40-49 years in good health and CMV-seronegative. The chain carries TRBV9 and TRBJ1-2; TRBD1 matches 7 bases. Sequences were obtained from PBMCs. The DNA of the CDR3 is TGTGCCAGCAGCGTAGGACGAAGGGGACAGTTCGGCTATGGCTACACCTTC. Protein product: CASSVGRRGQFGYGYTF.